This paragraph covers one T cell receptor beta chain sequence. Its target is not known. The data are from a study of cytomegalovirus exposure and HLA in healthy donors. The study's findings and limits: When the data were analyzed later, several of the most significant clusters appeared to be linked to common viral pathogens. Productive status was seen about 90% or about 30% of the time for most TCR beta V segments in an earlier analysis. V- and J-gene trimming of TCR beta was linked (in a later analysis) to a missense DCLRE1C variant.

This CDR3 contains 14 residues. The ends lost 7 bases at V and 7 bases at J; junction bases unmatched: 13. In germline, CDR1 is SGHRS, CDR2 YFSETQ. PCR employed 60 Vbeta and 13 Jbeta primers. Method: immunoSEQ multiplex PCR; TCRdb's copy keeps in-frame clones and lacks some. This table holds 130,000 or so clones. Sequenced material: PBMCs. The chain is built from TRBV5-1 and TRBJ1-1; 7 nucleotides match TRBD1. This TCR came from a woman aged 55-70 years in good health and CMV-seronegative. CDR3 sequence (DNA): TGCGCCAGCTGTAGGGACAGTACCTCGTATGAAGCTTTCTTT. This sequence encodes CASCRDSTSYEAFF.